This T cell receptor (beta chain) comes out of a study of identical twins. TCRdb ran MiXCR on the 5' RACE reads and lists one entry per CDR3 protein. Here the sample spans 1.5 million or so distinct CDR3 sequences, less than 35% being singletons. CDR1 is SGHDN and CDR2 is FVKESK in the germline V gene. V lost 4 bases and J lost 13; bases outside the gene matches: 11. This CDR3 has 15 residues. Note on this clonotype: Its specificity is not known.

Whole-study findings and limits: Zero-insertion analyses might be partly confounded by invariant T cells like MAIT and iNKT. Weaker excess sharing between twins was seen in beta out-of-frame sequences.

V is TRBV14 and J is TRBJ2-1, with 12 bases fitting TRBD2. Material for sequencing was cord blood. The sequence was collected from a newborn girl in good health. The CDR3 is CASSRTSGITMTQFF. The CDR3 coding sequence is TGTGCCAGCAGCCGGACTAGCGGGATCACAATGACCCAGTTCTTC.